These 3 T cell receptor beta chains share one sample of origin, sequenced in a study of cytomegalovirus exposure and HLA in healthy donors (dated by TCRdb to 2017 to 2019). Libraries were made using the immunoSEQ multiplex PCR assay. The table was pulled from immuneACCESS by TCRdb, which kept in-frame rearrangements only. Such tables lose some clones; where checked, under half of the loss comes from unresolved V genes, and the rest has no known cause. The sample has 250,000 to 300,000 clones on record, around 90% of them singletons. Together, the top ten hold 0.3% to 0.4% of the sample. Sequenced: PBMCs. Receptors originate from a woman younger than 30 in good health and CMV-seronegative.

This clone was observed a single time. The CDR3 DNA is TGTGCCAGCAGTTACTCGACACAGTCCAATCAGCCCCAGCATTTT. It codes for CASSYSTQSNQPQHF. This sequence joins TRBV6-6 and TRBJ1-5; D call uncertain. This CDR3 is built from 15 residues. V lost 0 bases to trimming and J lost 3 bases, with 9 bases between them. From germline, CDR1 is MNHNY and CDR2 SVGAGI (reference sequence).

This clone occurred a few times. The CDR3 spells CASSQGDWYSNQPQHF. The CDR3 DNA is TGTGCCAGCAGCCAAGGGGACTGGTATAGCAATCAGCCCCAGCATTTT. V is TRBV14 and J is TRBJ1-5; D is perhaps TRBD1 (5 bases). Germline CDR1 and CDR2: SGHDN and FVKESK. The CDR3 is 16 residues long. V dropped 1 base and J dropped 0 bases, with 10 bases sitting between them.

This CDR3 is CASSLWGTGDETGELFF. CDR3 nucleotide sequence: TGTGCCAGCAGCTTATGGGGGACAGGGGATGAAACCGGGGAGCTGTTTTTT. The chain uses TRBV11-2 and TRBJ2-2; 10 bases agree with TRBD1. The germline V gene has CDR1 SGHAT and CDR2 FQNNGV. The V and J ends lost 2 bases and 5 bases, in that order; junction bases with no gene match: 8. The CDR3 length is 17 residues.